The clone carrying this T cell receptor (beta chain) has only one observation. V dropped 0 bases and J dropped 4 bases, with 10 bases sitting between them. In germline, CDR1 is MDHEN, CDR2 SYDVKM. The length of the CDR3 is 14 residues. The data stem from a study of patients and donors after allogeneic stem cell transplantation. MiXCR, applied by TCRdb to the RT-PCR reads, yields one record per CDR3 protein. The repertoire includes about 110,000 distinct CDR3 sequences, roughly 37% of them detected once, and around 26% sits in the top ten. The TCR sequence derives from a human donor who was either an allogeneic HSCT recipient or a stem cell or donor lymphocyte infusion donor (not recorded which). It is not recorded whose cells these are; they may come from a transplant donor. The source material was blood, either unsorted or a sorted T cell fraction (not recorded which). This chain links TRBV28 with TRBJ2-7; no reliable D call. The CDR3, as DNA: TGTGCCAGCAGTTTATGGGACGCCTTATACGAGCAGTACTTC. Residues: CASSLWDALYEQYF.